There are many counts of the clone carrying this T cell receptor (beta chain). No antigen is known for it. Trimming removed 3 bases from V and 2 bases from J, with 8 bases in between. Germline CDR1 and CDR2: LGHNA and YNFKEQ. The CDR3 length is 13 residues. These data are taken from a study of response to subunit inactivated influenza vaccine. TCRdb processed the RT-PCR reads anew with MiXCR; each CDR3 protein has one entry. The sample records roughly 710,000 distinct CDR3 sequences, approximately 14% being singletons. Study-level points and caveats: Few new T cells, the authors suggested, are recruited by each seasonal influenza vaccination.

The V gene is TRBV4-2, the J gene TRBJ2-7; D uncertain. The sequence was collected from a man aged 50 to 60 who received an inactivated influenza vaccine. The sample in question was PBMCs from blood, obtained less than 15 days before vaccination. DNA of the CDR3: TGTGCCAGCAGCCAGGAACATGCCTACGAGCAGTACTTC. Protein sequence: CASSQEHAYEQYF.